A selection of T cell receptor beta chains follows, all from one sample in a study of blood T cells in healthy people across ages. Each CDR3 protein gets one entry after TCRdb re-called the 5' RACE reads with MiXCR. Here the sample spans under 1,100,000 distinct CDR3 sequences, less than 25% being singletons. The sample also formed part of further work on T cells of mothers and their children.

Sequenced input: blood. These receptor sequences come from a girl aged 2 to 9 in good health. Each CDR3 is given with its conserved first and last residue. D genes are given only for firm matches. For some rows the clone size is stated as once, few or many, or as a class when expanded; others skip it.

>TRBV29-1|NA|NA|TRBJ2-7
CSVEGDAYEQYF
TGCAGCGTTGAGGGGGACGCCTACGAGCAGTACTTC
>TRBV7-2|TRBD2|few|TRBJ2-5
CASSLFAGETGETQYF
TGTGCCAGCAGCTTATTTGCGGGGGAGACGGGAGAGACCCAGTACTTC
>TRBV12-3/TRBV12-4|NA|NA|TRBJ2-3
CASRSTEDTQYF
TGTGCCAGCAGATCGACAGAAGATACGCAGTATTTT
>TRBV28|NA|few|TRBJ1-2
CASSLSGSMDYGYTF
TGTGCCAGCAGTTTATCAGGGAGTATGGACTATGGCTACACCTTC
>TRBV6-1|NA|NA|TRBJ2-3
CASTLKPGGGNTDTQYF
TGTGCCAGCACTCTCAAACCCGGGGGCGGGAACACAGATACGCAGTATTTT
>TRBV11-1|TRBD2|NA|TRBJ2-1
CAGSPGTSGRYNEQFF
TGTGCCGGCAGCCCCGGGACTAGCGGAAGATACAATGAGCAGTTCTTC
>TRBV27|NA|few|TRBJ1-1
CASSPIGALNTEAFF
TGTGCCAGCAGTCCAATCGGGGCTTTGAACACTGAAGCTTTCTTT
>TRBV7-6|NA|once|TRBJ1-2
CASSLAAGSYGYTF
TGTGCCAGCAGCTTAGCGGCAGGGTCCTATGGCTACACCTTC
>TRBV7-8|NA|many|TRBJ2-2
CASSLGQTGELFF
TGTGCCAGCAGCTTAGGTCAGACCGGGGAGCTGTTTTTT
>TRBV6-2/TRBV6-3|NA|NA|TRBJ2-7
CASSQTGSEQYF
TGTGCCAGCAGTCAAACAGGGAGCGAGCAGTACTTC